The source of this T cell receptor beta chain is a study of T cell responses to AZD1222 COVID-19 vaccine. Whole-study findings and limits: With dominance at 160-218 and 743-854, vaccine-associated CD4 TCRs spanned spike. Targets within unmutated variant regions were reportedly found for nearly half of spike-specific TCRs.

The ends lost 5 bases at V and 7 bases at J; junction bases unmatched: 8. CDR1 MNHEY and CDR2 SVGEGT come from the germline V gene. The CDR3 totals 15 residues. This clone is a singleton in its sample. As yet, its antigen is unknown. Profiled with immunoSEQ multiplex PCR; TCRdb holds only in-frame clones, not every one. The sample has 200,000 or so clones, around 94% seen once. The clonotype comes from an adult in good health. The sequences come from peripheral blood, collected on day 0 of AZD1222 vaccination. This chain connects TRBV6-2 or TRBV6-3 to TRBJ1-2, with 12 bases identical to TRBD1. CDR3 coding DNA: TGTGCCAGCAGTACCGAGGGACAGGGGGCTGCTGGCTACACCTTC. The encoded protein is CASSTEGQGAAGYTF.